This T cell receptor beta chain was obtained from a study of CD8 T cells in Susac syndrome. Study results and limitations: Regarding the TCR sequencing and HLA analysis, the study admitted that a relatively small number of individuals were involved.

An amount of RNA that ranged from roughly 0.45 to 1 ug was reverse transcribed with random hexamers. Amplification of TCR beta CDR3 used immunoSEQ multiplex PCR across 54 Vbeta and 13 Jbeta. TCRdb independently ran MiXCR on the immunoSEQ multiplex PCR reads; one entry per CDR3 protein. This sample yields over 300,000 distinct CDR3 sequences, of which about 92% are seen a single time; roughly 0.059% belongs to the top ten. Germline V gene data show CDR1 as MNHNY and CDR2 as SVGAGI (reference sequence). The CDR3 contains 11 residues. Trimming took off 5 bases at V and 4 bases at J, with 5 bases between the two ends. This clonotype was observed a handful of times. No antigen is known for it.

The V call is TRBV6-6, the J call TRBJ1-1; D is unresolved. This clonotype originated in a human donor with multiple sclerosis. Material for sequencing was CD4+ T cells from PBMCs. The CDR3 loop reads CASSHATEAFF. CDR3 sequence (DNA): TGTGCCAGCAGTCATGCCACTGAAGCTTTCTTT.